This T cell receptor beta chain emerged from a study of T-cell reconstitution after alpha-beta-depleted transplantation in children. A library of TCRbeta sequences, prepared with unique molecular identifiers, was generated. TCRdb re-analysed the PCR reads in MiXCR, keeping a single row per CDR3 protein. The sample includes about 400,000 distinct CDR3 sequences, about a sixth of them seen just once. CDR1 is LGHNA and CDR2 is YNFKEQ in the germline V gene. The CDR3 spans 18 residues. Trimming took 4 bases from V and 1 from J; bases not matched to a gene: 8. The material sequenced was PBMCs, mostly from graft donor cells, taken 360 days after TCRalphabeta/CD19-depleted stem cell transplant. This chain uses TRBV4-2 with TRBJ2-6; 9 bases agree with TRBD1. The sequence was obtained from a boy in the first two years of life who had a stem cell transplant for Wiskott-Aldrich syndrome, so the T cells may come from the graft donor. Written as DNA, the CDR3 is TGTGCCAGCAGCCTCCGGGACAGGGTACCGTCTGGGGCCAACGTCCTGACTTTC. Protein product: CASSLRDRVPSGANVLTF.